This TCR beta chain appears in the sequencing data of a study of quantifying T cell responses using KT2 cells. Study-level background: cDNA was made from DNase-treated RNA using alpha and beta constant primers.

To note about this clonotype: Antigen specificity is unknown.

The CDR3 is 14 amino acids. Trimming at V came to 4 bases and at J to 6 bases, leaving 7 bases not matched to a gene. The germline gives CDR1 LGHDT, CDR2 YNNKEL (reference sequence). Each cDNA got a UMI-containing oligo ligated at its 3' end. An equimolar mix of RC1.1 and RC1.2 primed the beta chain across TRBC1 and TRBC2. TCRdb analysed the UMI-ligation and nested PCR reads with MiXCR anew, one entry per CDR3 protein. Counted here are 25,000 to 40,000 distinct CDR3 sequences, about a tenth occurring once; the ten biggest clones make up roughly 10%. Study-wide results and caveats: Very high KT2 spike-in numbers caused saturation in KT2 sequence detection. Detection of KT2 sequences held at the lowest tested level, about one cell per 100,000 PBMC.

This clonotype was sampled from a human donor. The sequencing input was PBMCs spiked with cells of the T cell clone KT2. The J gene is TRBJ2-3, the V gene TRBV3-1; TRBD1 matches at 7 bases. The CDR3 DNA sequence: TGTGCCAGCAGCCCCAAGGGGGCCGGGGATACGCAGTATTTT. It translates to CASSPKGAGDTQYF.